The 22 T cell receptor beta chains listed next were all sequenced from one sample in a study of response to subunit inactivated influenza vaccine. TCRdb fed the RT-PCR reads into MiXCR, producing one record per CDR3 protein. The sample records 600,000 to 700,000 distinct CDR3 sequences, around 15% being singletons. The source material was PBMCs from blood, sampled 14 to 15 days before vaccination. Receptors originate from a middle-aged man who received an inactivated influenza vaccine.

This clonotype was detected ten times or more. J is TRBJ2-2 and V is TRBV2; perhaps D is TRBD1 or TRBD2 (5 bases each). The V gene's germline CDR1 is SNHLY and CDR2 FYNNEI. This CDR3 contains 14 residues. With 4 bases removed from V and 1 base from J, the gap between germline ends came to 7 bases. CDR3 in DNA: TGTGCCAGCAGTGGGGGGATGAACACCGGGGAGCTGTTTTTT. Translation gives CASSGGMNTGELFF. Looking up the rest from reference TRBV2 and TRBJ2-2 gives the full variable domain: EPEVTQTPSHQVTQMGQEVILRCVPISNHLYFYWYRQILGQKVEFLVSFYNNEISEKSEIFDDQFSVERPDGSNFTLKIRSTKLEDSAMYFCASSGGMNTGELFFGEGSRLTVL.

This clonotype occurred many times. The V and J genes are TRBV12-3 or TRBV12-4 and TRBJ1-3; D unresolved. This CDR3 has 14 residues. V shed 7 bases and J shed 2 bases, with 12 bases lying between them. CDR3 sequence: CASIPGLTGNTIYF. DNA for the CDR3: TGTGCCAGCATTCCCGGCCTCACTGGAAACACCATATATTTT.

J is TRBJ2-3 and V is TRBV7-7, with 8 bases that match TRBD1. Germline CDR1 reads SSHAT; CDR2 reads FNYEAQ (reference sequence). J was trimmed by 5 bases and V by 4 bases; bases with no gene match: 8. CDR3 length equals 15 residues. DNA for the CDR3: TGTGCCAGCAGCTCCCGCGCAGGGGGCTTAGATACGCAGTATTTT. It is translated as CASSSRAGGLDTQYF.

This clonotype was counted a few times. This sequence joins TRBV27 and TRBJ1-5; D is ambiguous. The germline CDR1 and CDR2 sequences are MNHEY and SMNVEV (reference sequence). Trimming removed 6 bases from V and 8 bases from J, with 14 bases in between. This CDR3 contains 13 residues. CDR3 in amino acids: CASSPTEIEPQHF. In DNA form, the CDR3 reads TGTGCCAGCAGCCCTACTGAGATAGAGCCCCAGCATTTT.

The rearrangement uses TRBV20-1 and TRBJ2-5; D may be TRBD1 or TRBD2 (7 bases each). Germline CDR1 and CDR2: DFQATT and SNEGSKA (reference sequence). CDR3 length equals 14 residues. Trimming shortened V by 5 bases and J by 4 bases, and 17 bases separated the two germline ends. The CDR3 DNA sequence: TGCAGTGCTGGACGGACAGGCGGGGGAGAGACCCAGTACTTC. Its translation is CSAGRTGGGETQYF.

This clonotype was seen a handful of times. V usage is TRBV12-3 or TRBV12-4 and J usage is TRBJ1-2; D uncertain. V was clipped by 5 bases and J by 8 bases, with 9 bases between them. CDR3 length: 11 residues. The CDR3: CASSGFRGYTF. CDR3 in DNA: TGTGCCAGCAGTGGCTTTAGGGGCTACACCTTC.

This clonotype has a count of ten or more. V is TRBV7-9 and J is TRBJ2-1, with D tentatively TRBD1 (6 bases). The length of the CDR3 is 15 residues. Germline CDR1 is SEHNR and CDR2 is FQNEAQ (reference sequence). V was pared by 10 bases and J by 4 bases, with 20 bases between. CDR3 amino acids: CATGIFRTEYNEQFF. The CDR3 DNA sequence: TGTGCCACTGGGATTTTCCGGACAGAGTACAATGAGCAGTTCTTC.

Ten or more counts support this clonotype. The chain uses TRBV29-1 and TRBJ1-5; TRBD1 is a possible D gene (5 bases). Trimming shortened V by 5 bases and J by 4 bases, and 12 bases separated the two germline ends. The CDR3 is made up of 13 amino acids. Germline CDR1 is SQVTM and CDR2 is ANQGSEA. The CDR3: CSVTTGGNQPQHF. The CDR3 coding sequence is TGCAGCGTTACAACAGGTGGGAATCAGCCCCAGCATTTT.

In DNA, the CDR3 is TGTGCCAGCAGCTCGCAGGGCATGGGGGAGACCCAGTACTTC. Its protein product is CASSSQGMGETQYF. The rearrangement links TRBV7-2 to TRBJ2-5, with a possible D match to TRBD1 (5 bases). The CDR3 runs 14 residues. Trimming took 4 bases from V and 5 from J, leaving 14 bases between them. Germline V gene lookup returns CDR1 SGHTA and CDR2 FQGNSA.

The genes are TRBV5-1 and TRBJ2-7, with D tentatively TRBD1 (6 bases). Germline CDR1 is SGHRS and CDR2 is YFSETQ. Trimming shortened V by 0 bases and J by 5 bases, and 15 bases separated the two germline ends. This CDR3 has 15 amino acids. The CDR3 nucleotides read TGCGCCAGCAGCTTGGCTAGCACAGGGATGAACGAGCAGTACTTC. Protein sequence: CASSLASTGMNEQYF.

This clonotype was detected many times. The CDR3 sequence: CASSYRDRGLTEAFF. For the CDR3, the DNA is TGTGCCAGCAGTTACCGGGACAGGGGGTTGACTGAAGCTTTCTTT. The chain joins TRBV6-5 to TRBJ1-1; the match to TRBD1 covers 11 bases. The trim removed 2 bases at V and 5 bases at J, leaving 4 bases unmatched. Germline-derived CDR1 and CDR2 are MNHEY and SVGAGI. The CDR3 contains 15 residues.

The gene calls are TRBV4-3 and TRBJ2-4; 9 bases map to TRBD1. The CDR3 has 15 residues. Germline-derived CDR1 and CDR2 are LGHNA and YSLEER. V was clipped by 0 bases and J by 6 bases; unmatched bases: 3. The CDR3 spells CASSQETGGGNIQYF. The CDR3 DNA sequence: TGCGCCAGCAGCCAAGAAACAGGGGGCGGAAACATTCAGTACTTC.

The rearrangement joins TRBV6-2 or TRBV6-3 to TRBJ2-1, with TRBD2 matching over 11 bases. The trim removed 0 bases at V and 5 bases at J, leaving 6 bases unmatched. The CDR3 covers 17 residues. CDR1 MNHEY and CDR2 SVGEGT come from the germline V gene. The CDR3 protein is CASSYSIAGGLNNEQFF. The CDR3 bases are TGTGCCAGCAGTTACTCGATAGCGGGAGGGCTAAACAATGAGCAGTTCTTC.

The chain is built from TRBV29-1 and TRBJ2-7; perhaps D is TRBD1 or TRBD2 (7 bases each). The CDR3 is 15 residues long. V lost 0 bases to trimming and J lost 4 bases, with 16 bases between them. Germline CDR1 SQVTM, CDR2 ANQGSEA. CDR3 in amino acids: CSVEEWQGGGYEQYF. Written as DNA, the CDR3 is TGCAGCGTTGAAGAGTGGCAGGGGGGAGGGTACGAGCAGTACTTC.

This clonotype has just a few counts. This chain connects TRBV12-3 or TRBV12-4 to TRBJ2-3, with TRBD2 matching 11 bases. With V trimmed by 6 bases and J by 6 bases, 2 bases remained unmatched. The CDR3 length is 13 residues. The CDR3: CASRRLAGDTQYF. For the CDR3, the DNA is TGTGCCAGCAGGCGACTAGCGGGGGATACGCAGTATTTT.

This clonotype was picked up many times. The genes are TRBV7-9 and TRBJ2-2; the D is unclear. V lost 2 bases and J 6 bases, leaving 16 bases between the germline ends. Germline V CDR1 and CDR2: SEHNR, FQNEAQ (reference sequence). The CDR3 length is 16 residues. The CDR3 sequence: CASSLLLGIKSGELFF. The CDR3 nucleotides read TGTGCCAGCAGCTTACTCTTAGGGATCAAGTCCGGGGAGCTGTTTTTT.

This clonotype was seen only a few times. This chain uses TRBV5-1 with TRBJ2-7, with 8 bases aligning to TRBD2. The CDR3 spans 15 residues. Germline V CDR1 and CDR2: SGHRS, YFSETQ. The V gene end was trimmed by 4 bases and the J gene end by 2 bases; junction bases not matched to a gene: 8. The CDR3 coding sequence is TGCGCCAGCAGCGTGAGAGCGGGAGATCCCTACGAGCAGTACTTC. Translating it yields CASSVRAGDPYEQYF.

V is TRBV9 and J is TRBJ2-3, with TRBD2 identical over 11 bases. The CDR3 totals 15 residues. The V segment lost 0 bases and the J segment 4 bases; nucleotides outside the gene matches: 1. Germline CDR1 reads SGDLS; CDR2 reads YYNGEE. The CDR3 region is CASSVASGGSDTQYF. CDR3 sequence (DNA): TGTGCCAGCAGCGTAGCTAGCGGGGGGTCAGATACGCAGTATTTT.

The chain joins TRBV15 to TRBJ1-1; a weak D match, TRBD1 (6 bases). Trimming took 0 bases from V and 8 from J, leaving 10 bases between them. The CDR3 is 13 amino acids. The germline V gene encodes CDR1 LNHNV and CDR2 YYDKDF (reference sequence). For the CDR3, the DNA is TGTGCCACCAGCAGAGATGGGGGGCGGGAAGCTTTCTTT. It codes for CATSRDGGREAFF.

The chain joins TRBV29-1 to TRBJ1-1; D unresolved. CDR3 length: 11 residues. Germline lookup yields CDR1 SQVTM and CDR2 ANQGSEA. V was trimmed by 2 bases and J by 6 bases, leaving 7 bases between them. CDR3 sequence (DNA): TGCAGCGTTGAACGTTACCCTGAAGCTTTCTTT. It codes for CSVERYPEAFF.

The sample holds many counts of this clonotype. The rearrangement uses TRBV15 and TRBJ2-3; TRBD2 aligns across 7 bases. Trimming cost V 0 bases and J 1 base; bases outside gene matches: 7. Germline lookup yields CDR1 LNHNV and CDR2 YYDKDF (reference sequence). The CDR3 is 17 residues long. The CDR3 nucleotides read TGTGCCACCAGCAGAGATGTTAGGCTAGCGGGCACAGATACGCAGTATTTT. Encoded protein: CATSRDVRLAGTDTQYF.

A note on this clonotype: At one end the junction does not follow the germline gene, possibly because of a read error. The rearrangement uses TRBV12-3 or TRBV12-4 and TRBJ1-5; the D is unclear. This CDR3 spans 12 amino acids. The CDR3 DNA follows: TGTTCCAGCAGTTTGTCGCGGCAGCCCCAGCATTTT. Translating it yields CSSSLSRQPQHF.